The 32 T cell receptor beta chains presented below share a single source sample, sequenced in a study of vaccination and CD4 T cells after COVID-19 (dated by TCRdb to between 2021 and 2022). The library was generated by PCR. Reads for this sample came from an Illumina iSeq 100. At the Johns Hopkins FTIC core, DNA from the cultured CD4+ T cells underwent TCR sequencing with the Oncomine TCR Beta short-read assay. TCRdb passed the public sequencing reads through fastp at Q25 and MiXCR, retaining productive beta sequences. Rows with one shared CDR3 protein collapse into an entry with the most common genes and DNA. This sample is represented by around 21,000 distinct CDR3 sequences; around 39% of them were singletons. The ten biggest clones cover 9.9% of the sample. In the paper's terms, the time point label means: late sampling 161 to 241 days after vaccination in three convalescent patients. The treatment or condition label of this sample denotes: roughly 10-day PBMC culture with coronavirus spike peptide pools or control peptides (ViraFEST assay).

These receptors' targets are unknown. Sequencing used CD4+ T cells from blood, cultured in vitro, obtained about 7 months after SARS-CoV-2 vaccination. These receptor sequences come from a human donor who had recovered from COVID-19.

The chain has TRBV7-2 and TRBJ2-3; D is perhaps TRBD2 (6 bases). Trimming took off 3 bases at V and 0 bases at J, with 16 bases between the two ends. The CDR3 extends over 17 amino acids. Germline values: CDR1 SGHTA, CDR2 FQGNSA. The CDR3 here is CASSFYGDLTSTDTQYF. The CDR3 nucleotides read TGTGCCAGCAGCTTCTACGGGGACTTGACTAGCACAGATACGCAGTATTTT.

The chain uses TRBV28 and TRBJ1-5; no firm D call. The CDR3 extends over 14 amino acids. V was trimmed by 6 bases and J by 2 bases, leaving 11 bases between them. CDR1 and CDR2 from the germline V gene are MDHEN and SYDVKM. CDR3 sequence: CASRGSIGNQPQHF. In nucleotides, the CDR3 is TGTGCCAGCAGGGGATCTATAGGCAATCAGCCCCAGCATTTT.

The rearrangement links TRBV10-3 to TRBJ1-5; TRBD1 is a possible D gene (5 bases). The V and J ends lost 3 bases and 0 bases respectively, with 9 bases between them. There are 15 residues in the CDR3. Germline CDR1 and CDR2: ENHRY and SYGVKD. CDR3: CAISEGADSNQPQHF. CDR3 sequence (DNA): TGTGCCATCAGTGAAGGGGCGGATAGCAATCAGCCCCAGCATTTT.

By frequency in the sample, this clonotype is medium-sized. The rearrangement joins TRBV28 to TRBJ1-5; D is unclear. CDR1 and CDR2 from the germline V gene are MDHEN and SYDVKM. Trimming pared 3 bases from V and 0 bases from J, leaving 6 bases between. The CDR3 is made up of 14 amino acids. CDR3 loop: CASSLRGSNQPQHF. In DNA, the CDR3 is TGTGCCAGCAGTTTGCGGGGTAGCAATCAGCCCCAGCATTTT.

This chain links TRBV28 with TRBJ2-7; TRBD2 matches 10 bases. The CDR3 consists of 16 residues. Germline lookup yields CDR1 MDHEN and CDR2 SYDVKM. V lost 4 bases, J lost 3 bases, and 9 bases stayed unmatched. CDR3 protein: CASSYIFGTSDYEQYF. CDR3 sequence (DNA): TGTGCCAGCAGTTATATTTTCGGGACTAGCGACTACGAGCAGTACTTC.

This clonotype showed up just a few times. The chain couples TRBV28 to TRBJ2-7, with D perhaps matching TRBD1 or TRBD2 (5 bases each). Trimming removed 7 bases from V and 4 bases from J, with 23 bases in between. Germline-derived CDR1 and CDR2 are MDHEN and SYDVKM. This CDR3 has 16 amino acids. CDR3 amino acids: CASTPFLPGLRYEQYF. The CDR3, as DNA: TGTGCCAGCACCCCCTTTTTGCCGGGGCTCCGTTACGAGCAGTACTTC.

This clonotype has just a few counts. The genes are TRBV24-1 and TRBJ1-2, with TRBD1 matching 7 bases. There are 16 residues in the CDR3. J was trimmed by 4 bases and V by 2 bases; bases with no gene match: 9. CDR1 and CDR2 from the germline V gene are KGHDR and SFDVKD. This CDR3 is CATSDSRTGSSYGYTF. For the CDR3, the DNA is TGTGCCACCAGTGATTCCCGGACAGGATCGAGCTATGGCTACACCTTC.

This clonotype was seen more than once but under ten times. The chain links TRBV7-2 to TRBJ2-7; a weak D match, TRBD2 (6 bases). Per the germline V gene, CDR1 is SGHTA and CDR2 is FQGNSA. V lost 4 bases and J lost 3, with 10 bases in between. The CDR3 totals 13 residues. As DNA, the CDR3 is TGTGCCAGCAGCTACGGGGGAGGCTACGAGCAGTACTTC. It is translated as CASSYGGGYEQYF.

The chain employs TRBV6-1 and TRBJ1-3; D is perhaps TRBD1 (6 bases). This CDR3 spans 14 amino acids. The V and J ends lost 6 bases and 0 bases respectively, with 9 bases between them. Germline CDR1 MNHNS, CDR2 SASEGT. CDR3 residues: CASREGGSGNTIYF. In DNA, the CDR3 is TGTGCCAGCAGGGAGGGGGGCTCTGGAAACACCATATATTTT.

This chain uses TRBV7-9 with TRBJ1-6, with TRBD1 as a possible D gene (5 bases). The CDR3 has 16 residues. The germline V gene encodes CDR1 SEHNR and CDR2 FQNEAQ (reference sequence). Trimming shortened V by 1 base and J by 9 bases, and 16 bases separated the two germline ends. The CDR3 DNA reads TGTGCCAGCAGCTTAGTATTTAGCGGCGGGGGTTCACCCCTCCACTTT. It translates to CASSLVFSGGGSPLHF. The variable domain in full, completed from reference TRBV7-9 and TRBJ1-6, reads DTGVSQNPRHKITKRGQNVTFRCDPISEHNRLYWYRQTLGQGPEFLTYFQNEAQLEKSRLLSDRFSAERPKGSFSTLEIQRTEQGDSAMYLCASSLVFSGGGSPLHFGNGTRLTVT.

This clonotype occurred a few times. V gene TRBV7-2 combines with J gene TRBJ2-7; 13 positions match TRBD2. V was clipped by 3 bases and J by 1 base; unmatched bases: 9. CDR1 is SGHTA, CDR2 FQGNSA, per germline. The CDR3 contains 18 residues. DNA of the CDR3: TGTGCCAGCAGCTTTCCAAGGACTAGCGGGAGATTATCCTACGAGCAGTACTTC. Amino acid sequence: CASSFPRTSGRLSYEQYF.

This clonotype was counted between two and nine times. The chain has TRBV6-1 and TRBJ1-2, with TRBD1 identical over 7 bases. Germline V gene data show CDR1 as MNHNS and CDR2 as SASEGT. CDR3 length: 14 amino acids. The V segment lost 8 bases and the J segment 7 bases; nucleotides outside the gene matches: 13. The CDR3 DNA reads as TGTGCCAGCCAAGACAGGGCCGATGGGGGTGGCTACACCTTC. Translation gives CASQDRADGGGYTF.

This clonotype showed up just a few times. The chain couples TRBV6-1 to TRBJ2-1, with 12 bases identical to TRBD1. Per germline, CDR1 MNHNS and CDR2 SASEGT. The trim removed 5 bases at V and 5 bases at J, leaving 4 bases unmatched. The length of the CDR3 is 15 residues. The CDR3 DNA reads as TGTGCCAGCAGTACCCGGGACAGGGGGCACAATGAGCAGTTCTTC. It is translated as CASSTRDRGHNEQFF.

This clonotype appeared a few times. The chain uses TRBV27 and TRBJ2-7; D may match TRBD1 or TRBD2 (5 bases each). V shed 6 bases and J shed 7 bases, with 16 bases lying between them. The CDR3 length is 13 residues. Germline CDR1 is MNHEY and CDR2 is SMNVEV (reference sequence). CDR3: CASRRASGWEQYF. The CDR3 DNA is TGTGCCAGCAGGCGGGCCTCAGGGTGGGAGCAGTACTTC.

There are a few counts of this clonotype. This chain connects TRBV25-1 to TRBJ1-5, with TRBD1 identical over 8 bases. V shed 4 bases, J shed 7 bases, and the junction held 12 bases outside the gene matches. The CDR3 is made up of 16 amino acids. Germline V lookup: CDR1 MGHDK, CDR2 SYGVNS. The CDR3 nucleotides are TGTGCCAGCAGTGTCCCCCCGACAGGGGCGGACCAGCCCCAGCATTTT. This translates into CASSVPPTGADQPQHF.

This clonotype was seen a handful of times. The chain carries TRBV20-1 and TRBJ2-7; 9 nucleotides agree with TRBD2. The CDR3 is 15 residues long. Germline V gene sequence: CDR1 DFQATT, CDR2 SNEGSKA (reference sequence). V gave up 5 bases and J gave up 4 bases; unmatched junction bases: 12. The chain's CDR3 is CSAPIPLAGNYEQYF. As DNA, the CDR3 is TGCAGTGCTCCCATCCCACTAGCGGGTAATTACGAGCAGTACTTC.

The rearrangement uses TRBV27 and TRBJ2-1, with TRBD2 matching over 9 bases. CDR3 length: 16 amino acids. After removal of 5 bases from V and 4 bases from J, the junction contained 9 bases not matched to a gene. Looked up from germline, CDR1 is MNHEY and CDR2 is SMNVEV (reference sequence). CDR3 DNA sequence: TGTGCCAGCAGTCCTCTCACTAGCGGGTGGTACAATGAGCAGTTCTTC. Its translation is CASSPLTSGWYNEQFF.

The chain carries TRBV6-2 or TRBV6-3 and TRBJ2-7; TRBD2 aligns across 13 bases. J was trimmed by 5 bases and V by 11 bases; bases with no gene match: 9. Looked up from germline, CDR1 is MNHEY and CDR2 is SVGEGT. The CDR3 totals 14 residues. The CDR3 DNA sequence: TGTGCCGGCGCCACTAGCGGGAGGGGCAACGAGCAGTACTTC. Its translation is CAGATSGRGNEQYF.

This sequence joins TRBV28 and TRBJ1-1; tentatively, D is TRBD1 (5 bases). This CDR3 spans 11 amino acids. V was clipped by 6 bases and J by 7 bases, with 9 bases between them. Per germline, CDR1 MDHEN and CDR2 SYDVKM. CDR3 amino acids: CASRGDLEAFF. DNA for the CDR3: TGTGCCAGCAGGGGGGACCTTGAAGCTTTCTTT.

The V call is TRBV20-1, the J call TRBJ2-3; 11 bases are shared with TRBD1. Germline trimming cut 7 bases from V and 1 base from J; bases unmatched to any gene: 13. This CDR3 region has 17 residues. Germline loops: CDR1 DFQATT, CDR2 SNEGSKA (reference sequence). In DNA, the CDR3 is TGCAGTGTTCAGGGCGGCCGGGGACAGGGGGGCACAGATACGCAGTATTTT. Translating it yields CSVQGGRGQGGTDTQYF.

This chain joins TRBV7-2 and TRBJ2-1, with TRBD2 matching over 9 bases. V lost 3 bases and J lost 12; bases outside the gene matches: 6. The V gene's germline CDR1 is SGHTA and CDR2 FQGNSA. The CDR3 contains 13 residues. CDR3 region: CASSLRGLASQFF. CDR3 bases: TGTGCCAGCAGCTTGAGGGGACTAGCCTCGCAGTTCTTC.

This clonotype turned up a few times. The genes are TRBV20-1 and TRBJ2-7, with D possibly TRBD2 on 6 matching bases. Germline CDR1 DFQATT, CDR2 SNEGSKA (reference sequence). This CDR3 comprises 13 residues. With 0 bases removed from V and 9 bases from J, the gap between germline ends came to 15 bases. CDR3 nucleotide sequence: TGCAGTGCTAGAGATGAAGGGAGGAATCCGCAGTACTTC. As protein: CSARDEGRNPQYF.

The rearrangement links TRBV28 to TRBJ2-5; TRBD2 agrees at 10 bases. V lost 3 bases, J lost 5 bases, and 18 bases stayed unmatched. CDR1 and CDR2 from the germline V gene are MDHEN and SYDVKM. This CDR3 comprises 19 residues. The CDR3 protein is CASSFEVGWGSGRRETQYF. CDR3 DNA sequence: TGTGCCAGCAGTTTTGAAGTGGGCTGGGGTAGCGGGAGGCGGGAGACCCAGTACTTC.

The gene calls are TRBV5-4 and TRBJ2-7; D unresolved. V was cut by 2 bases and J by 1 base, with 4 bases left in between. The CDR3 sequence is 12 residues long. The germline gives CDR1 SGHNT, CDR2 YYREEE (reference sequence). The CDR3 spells CASSFNSYEQYF. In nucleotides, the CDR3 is TGTGCCAGCAGCTTTAATTCCTACGAGCAGTACTTC.

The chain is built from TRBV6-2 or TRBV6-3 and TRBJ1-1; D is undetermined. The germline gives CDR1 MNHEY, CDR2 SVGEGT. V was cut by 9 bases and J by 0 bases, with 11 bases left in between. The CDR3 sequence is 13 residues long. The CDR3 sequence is CASIQTMNTEAFF. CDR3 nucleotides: TGTGCCAGTATACAGACAATGAACACTGAAGCTTTCTTT.

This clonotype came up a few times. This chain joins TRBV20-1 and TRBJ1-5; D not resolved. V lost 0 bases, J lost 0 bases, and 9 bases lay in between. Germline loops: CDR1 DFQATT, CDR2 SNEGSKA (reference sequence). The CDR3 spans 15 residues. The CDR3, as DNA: TGCAGTGCTAGAGATATGAGCTATAGCAATCAGCCCCAGCATTTT. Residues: CSARDMSYSNQPQHF.

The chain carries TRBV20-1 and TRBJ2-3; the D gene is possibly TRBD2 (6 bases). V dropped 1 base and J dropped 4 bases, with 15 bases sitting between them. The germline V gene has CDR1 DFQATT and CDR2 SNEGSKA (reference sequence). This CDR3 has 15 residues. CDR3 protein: CSARAPQEGPDTQYF. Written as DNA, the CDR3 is TGCAGTGCTAGAGCCCCCCAGGAGGGTCCAGATACGCAGTATTTT.

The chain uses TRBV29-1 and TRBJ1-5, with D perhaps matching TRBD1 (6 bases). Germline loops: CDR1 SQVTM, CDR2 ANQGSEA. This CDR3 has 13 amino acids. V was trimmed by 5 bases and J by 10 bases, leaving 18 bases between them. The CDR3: CSVPDRPLDPQHF. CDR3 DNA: TGCAGCGTTCCTGACAGGCCCCTTGACCCCCAGCATTTT.

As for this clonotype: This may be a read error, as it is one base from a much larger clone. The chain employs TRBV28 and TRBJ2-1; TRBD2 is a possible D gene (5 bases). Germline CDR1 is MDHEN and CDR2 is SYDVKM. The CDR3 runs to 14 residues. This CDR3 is CASSLPRGWNEQLF. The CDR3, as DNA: TGTGCCAGCAGTTTACCCCGGGGTTGGAATGAGCAGCTCTTC.

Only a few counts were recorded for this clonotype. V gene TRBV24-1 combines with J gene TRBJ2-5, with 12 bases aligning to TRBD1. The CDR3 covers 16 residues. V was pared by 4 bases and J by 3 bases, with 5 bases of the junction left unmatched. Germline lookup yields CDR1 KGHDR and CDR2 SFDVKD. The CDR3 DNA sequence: TGTGCCACCAGTGAGGGGGGACAGGGGGCTAAAGAGACCCAGTACTTC. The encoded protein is CATSEGGQGAKETQYF.

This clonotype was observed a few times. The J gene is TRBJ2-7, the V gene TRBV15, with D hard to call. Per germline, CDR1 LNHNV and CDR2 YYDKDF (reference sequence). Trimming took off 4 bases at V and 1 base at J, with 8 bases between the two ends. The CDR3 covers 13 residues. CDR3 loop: CATSMTNSYEQYF. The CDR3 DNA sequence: TGTGCCACCAGCATGACAAATTCCTACGAGCAGTACTTC.

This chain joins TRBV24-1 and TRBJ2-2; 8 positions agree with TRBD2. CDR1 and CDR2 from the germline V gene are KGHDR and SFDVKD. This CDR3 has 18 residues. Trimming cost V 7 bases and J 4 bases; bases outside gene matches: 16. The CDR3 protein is CATSTTGSGRGTTGELFF. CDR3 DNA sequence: TGTGCCACCAGCACAACCGGGAGCGGGAGAGGGACCACCGGGGAGCTGTTTTTT.